This TCR beta chain originates from a study of blood T cell repertoires in COVID-19. Background on the study: Some COVID-19 samples were acute and others convalescent; all came from the United States, Italy and Spain. T cells, B-cell-depleted T cells, or PBMCs provided the cDNA or gDNA that served as material.

Looked up from germline, CDR1 is LGHNT and CDR2 is FRNRAP. The CDR3 consists of 16 residues. After removal of 4 bases from V and 7 bases from J, the junction contained 14 bases not matched to a gene. Only in-frame clones appear in the TCRdb table, and some are missing; sequencing was by immunoSEQ multiplex PCR. The data hold approximately 240,000 clones, with 84% observed a single time. The rearrangement uses TRBV12-5 and TRBJ2-7, with 9 bases identical to TRBD1. The sequencing sample was made of peripheral blood. The receptor was derived from a woman of 80 years or more with active or convalescent COVID-19. This CDR3 reads CASGYYTGTGLREQYF. CDR3 sequence (DNA): TGTGCTAGTGGTTACTACACCGGGACAGGGCTTCGGGAGCAGTACTTC. The full variable domain, its missing parts supplied by reference TRBV12-5 and TRBJ2-7, is DARVTQTPRHKVTEMGQEVTMRCQPILGHNTVFWYRQTMMQGLELLAYFRNRAPLDDSGMPKDRFSAEMPDATLATLKIQPSEPRDSAVYFCASGYYTGTGLREQYFGPGTRLTVT.